Shown below are 18 T cell receptor beta chains from a single sample sequenced in a study of cytomegalovirus exposure and HLA in healthy donors. The PCR ran on 60 Vbeta and 13 Jbeta primers. Produced via immunoSEQ multiplex PCR; TCRdb's table is partial and in-frame only. The table includes around 210,000 clones, around four fifths detected once. The material sequenced was PBMCs. The receptors were sampled from a woman aged 40 to 50 in good health and CMV-seronegative.

The CDR3 DNA reads as TGTGCCAGCAGCTTCGGACTAGCGGGAGGCCCAGAGACCCAGTACTTC. Its translation: CASSFGLAGGPETQYF. This rearrangement joins TRBV7-9 to TRBJ2-5; 14 nucleotides agree with TRBD2. V trimming: 3 bases; J trimming: 4 bases; junction bases outside the gene matches: 4. CDR3 length: 16 residues. Germline loops: CDR1 SEHNR, CDR2 FQNEAQ (reference sequence).

This chain connects TRBV27 to TRBJ2-1; 7 bases agree with TRBD2. CDR1 and CDR2 from the germline V gene are MNHEY and SMNVEV (reference sequence). V dropped 3 bases and J dropped 4; count of bases not matched to a gene: 6. The length of the CDR3 is 15 residues. The chain's CDR3 is CASSFAASGYNEQFF. The CDR3 bases are TGTGCCAGCAGTTTCGCGGCTAGCGGTTACAATGAGCAGTTCTTC.

In its sample, this clone was seen once. The CDR3 bases are TGTGCCAGTAGTATAGGGGGGGGACTAGCGGACAATGAGCAGTTCTTC. Translation gives CASSIGGGLADNEQFF. V gene TRBV19 combines with J gene TRBJ2-1; TRBD2 matches at 11 bases. This CDR3 spans 16 amino acids. Trimming at V came to 1 base and at J to 5 bases, leaving 4 bases not matched to a gene. CDR1 LNHDA and CDR2 SQIVND come from the germline V gene (reference sequence).

The chain links TRBV19 to TRBJ2-7; D possibly corresponds to TRBD1 (5 bases). V lost 5 bases, J lost 0 bases, and 20 bases lay in between. The CDR3 extends over 17 amino acids. Germline loops: CDR1 LNHDA, CDR2 SQIVND (reference sequence). CDR3 residues: CASSGRQGRPSSYEQYF. The CDR3 bases are TGTGCCAGTAGTGGGCGTCAGGGCAGGCCCAGCTCCTACGAGCAGTACTTC.

The chain joins TRBV12-5 to TRBJ2-7; 7 nucleotides align to TRBD2. With 4 bases clipped from V and 2 bases from J, the junction kept 5 bases outside the gene matches. This CDR3 has 14 amino acids. CDR1 is LGHNT and CDR2 is FRNRAP in the germline V gene. CDR3 nucleotide sequence: TGTGCTAGTGGTTCGCGGGAGCTCCCCTACGAGCAGTACTTC. Protein sequence: CASGSRELPYEQYF.

The rearrangement links TRBV7-9 to TRBJ2-7; a weak D match, TRBD2 (7 bases). The V gene lost 4 bases and the J gene lost 2 bases, with 15 bases spanning the gap. Germline lookup yields CDR1 SEHNR and CDR2 FQNEAQ (reference sequence). The CDR3 is made up of 15 amino acids. The CDR3 DNA reads TGTGCCAGCAGCTATAGGGGGGGACTACCCTACGAGCAGTACTTC. Encoded protein: CASSYRGGLPYEQYF.

This rearrangement joins TRBV5-1 to TRBJ1-2, with D possibly TRBD1 on 6 matching bases. This CDR3 region has 16 residues. V gave up 2 bases and J gave up 4 bases, with 18 bases separating them. Germline loops: CDR1 SGHRS, CDR2 YFSETQ. The CDR3 DNA reads as TGCGCCAGCAGCTTAATAAGCGGGGGCTCTCTCTATGGCTACACCTTC. Translated, it gives CASSLISGGSLYGYTF. The full variable domain, rest sourced from reference TRBV5-1 and TRBJ1-2, is KAGVTQTPRYLIKTRGQQVTLSCSPISGHRSVSWYQQTPGQGLQFLFEYFSETQRNKGNFPGRFSGRQFSNSRSEMNVSTLELGDSALYLCASSLISGGSLYGYTFGSGTRLTVV.

The rearrangement joins TRBV6-6 to TRBJ2-7; 9 positions agree with TRBD1. The germline CDR1 and CDR2 sequences are MNHNY and SVGAGI (reference sequence). Trimming at V came to 2 bases and at J to 4 bases, leaving 3 bases not matched to a gene. The CDR3 contains 14 residues. The CDR3 here is CASSYGTGTYEQYF. Written as DNA, the CDR3 is TGTGCCAGCAGTTACGGGACAGGGACTTACGAGCAGTACTTC.

This rearrangement joins TRBV7-2 to TRBJ2-7, with unresolved D. The CDR3 is 15 residues long. Germline CDR1 and CDR2: SGHTA and FQGNSA. The V gene lost 5 bases and the J gene lost 3 bases, with 17 bases spanning the gap. The CDR3 region has the DNA TGTGCCAGCAGCCCCCTTCCGGGTTTCCACTACGAGCAGTACTTC. It is translated as CASSPLPGFHYEQYF.

The chain has TRBV19 and TRBJ2-5; D might be TRBD1 (6 bases). Per the germline V gene, CDR1 is LNHDA and CDR2 is SQIVND (reference sequence). The CDR3 is 16 amino acids. V dropped 3 bases and J dropped 1 base, with 15 bases sitting between them. The CDR3 sequence: CASSITGTRGQETQYF. The DNA of the CDR3 is TGTGCCAGTAGTATCACCGGGACACGGGGCCAAGAGACCCAGTACTTC.

This chain joins TRBV28 and TRBJ2-2; 8 bases align to TRBD2. Per the germline V gene, CDR1 is MDHEN and CDR2 is SYDVKM. The V and J ends lost 8 bases and 1 base, in that order; junction bases with no gene match: 6. This CDR3 comprises 15 residues. The CDR3 protein is CASASAGGNTGELFF. CDR3 sequence (DNA): TGTGCCAGCGCCTCGGCGGGAGGGAACACCGGGGAGCTGTTTTTT.

The chain employs TRBV10-3 and TRBJ1-1; perhaps TRBD1 as D (5 bases). V dropped 0 bases and J dropped 1 base, with 15 bases sitting between them. The CDR3 is made up of 17 amino acids. CDR1 is ENHRY, CDR2 SYGVKD, per germline. The CDR3 DNA reads TGTGCCATCAGTGAGTCGAGGGGAGGCAGGGCGAACACTGAAGCTTTCTTT. It codes for CAISESRGGRANTEAFF.

V is TRBV27 and J is TRBJ2-1; possibly TRBD1 for D (6 bases). This CDR3 is built from 16 residues. The V and J ends lost 3 bases and 5 bases respectively, with 17 bases between them. Germline CDR1 MNHEY, CDR2 SMNVEV (reference sequence). CDR3 in amino acids: CASSFDLGRGDNEQFF. The DNA for the CDR3 is TGTGCCAGCAGTTTCGACCTCGGCAGGGGCGACAATGAGCAGTTCTTC.

As concerns this clone: At the DNA level, this CDR3 is encoded by other sequences in the same sample as well. The chain is built from TRBV6-1 and TRBJ2-7; D is perhaps TRBD2 (7 bases). From germline, CDR1 is MNHNS and CDR2 SASEGT. V lost 9 bases and J lost 12, with 30 bases in between. The CDR3 is 15 amino acids. This CDR3 is CASTQRGRGTAFSYF. The CDR3 nucleotides read TGTGCCAGTACCCAAAGGGGGAGGGGGACCGCCTTTTCGTACTTC.

This clone occurred a few times. The chain is built from TRBV6-6 and TRBJ1-2; D is uncertain. The V gene's germline CDR1 is MNHNY and CDR2 SVGAGI (reference sequence). The CDR3 has 14 amino acids. V dropped 6 bases and J dropped 2 bases, with 13 bases sitting between them. The CDR3 coding sequence is TGTGCCAGCAGGACAAGCACTGAAAACTATGGCTACACCTTC. Translating gives CASRTSTENYGYTF.

The CDR3 region is CASSNRGVEKLFF. CDR3 bases: TGTGCCAGCAGTAACAGGGGAGTAGAAAAACTGTTTTTT. This rearrangement joins TRBV6-5 to TRBJ1-4, with TRBD1 identical over 7 bases. This CDR3 comprises 13 residues. Germline V lookup: CDR1 MNHEY, CDR2 SVGAGI. V lost 5 bases, J lost 8 bases, and 5 bases stayed unmatched.

The chain is built from TRBV6-6 and TRBJ2-7; the match to TRBD2 covers 8 bases. This CDR3 is built from 14 residues. Trimming cost V 2 bases and J 7 bases; bases outside gene matches: 7. CDR1 and CDR2 from the germline V gene are MNHNY and SVGAGI (reference sequence). The CDR3 coding sequence is TGTGCCAGCAGTTACGGGACTAGTAGATGGGAGCAGTACTTC. It codes for CASSYGTSRWEQYF.

V and J are TRBV5-6 and TRBJ2-7, with 8 bases identical to TRBD2. The J segment lost 2 bases and the V segment lost 2 bases, leaving 3 bases of the junction unmatched. The length of the CDR3 is 14 residues. From germline, CDR1 is SGHDT and CDR2 YYEEEE. CDR3 residues: CASSLRAGAYEQYF. The CDR3 DNA sequence: TGTGCCAGCAGCTTAAGAGCGGGAGCCTACGAGCAGTACTTC.